This T cell receptor (beta chain) emerged from a study of blood T cell repertoires in COVID-19. Looking at the study overall: Sample material is recorded as cDNA or gDNA derived from T cells, B-cell-depleted T cells, or PBMCs.

Under the authors' procedure: By means of reference gene primer amplification, nucleated cell counts were estimated. Produced via immunoSEQ multiplex PCR; TCRdb's table is partial and in-frame only. D and trimming were read from the DNA, whereas the V and J calls and clone size are those reported in that table. The sample lists some 380,000 clones; 70% to 85% were seen once. CDR1 and CDR2 (germline): LGHDT, YNNKEL (reference sequence). The ends were cut back, 4 bases at V and 6 bases at J, with 17 bases in the middle. CDR3 length equals 15 residues. The gene calls are TRBV3-1 (or the pseudogene TRBV3-2) and TRBJ2-3; D perhaps matches TRBD2 (6 bases). Sequenced material: peripheral blood. The TCR comes from a human donor with acute or convalescent COVID-19. The donor label of this sample is uncertain. This CDR3 reads CASSLSGPPSDTQYF. In DNA form, the CDR3 reads TGTGCCAGCAGCCTTAGCGGCCCGCCCAGCGATACGCAGTATTTT.